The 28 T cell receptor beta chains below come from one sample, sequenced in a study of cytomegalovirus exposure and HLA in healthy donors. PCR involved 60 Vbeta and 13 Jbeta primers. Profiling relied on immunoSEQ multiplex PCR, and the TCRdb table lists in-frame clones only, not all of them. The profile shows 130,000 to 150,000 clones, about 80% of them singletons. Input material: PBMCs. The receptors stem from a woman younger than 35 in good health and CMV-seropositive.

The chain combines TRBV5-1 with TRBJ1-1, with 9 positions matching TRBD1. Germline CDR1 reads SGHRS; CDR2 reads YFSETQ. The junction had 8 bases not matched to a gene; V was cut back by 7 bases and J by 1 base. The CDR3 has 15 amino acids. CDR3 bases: TGCGCCAGCCTTCGCGAGACAGGGGGGAACACTGAAGCTTTCTTT. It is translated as CASLRETGGNTEAFF.

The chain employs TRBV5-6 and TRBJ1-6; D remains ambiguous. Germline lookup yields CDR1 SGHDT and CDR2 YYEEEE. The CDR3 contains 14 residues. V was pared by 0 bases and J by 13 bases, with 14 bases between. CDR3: CASSLVGRGAPLHF. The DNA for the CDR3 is TGTGCCAGCAGCTTGGTCGGACGGGGTGCTCCCCTCCACTTT.

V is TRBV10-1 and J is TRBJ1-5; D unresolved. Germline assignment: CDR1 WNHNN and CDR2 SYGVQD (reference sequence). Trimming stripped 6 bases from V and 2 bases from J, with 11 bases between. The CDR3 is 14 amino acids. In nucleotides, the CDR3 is TGCGCCAGCAGACGCCCCGAGGGCAATCAGCCCCAGCATTTT. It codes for CASRRPEGNQPQHF.

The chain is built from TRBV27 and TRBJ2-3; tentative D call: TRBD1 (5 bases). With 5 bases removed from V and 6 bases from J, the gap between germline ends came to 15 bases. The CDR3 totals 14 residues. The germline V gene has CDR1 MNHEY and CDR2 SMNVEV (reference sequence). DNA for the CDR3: TGTGCCAGCAGTAATTTGGGGCCGAGGGATACGCAGTATTTT. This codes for CASSNLGPRDTQYF.

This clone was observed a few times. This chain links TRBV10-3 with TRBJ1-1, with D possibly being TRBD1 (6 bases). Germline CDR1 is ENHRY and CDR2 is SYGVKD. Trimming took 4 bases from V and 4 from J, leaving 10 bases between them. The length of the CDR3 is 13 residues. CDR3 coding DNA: TGTGCCATCAGTGTGGGGGCGAGCACTGAAGCTTTCTTT. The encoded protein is CAISVGASTEAFF.

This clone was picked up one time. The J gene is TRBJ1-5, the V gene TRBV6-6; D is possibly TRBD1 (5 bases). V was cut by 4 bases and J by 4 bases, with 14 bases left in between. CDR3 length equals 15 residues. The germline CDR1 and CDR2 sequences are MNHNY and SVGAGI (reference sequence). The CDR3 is CASSSRGERNQPQHF. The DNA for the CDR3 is TGTGCCAGCAGTTCCCGGGGGGAGAGGAATCAGCCCCAGCATTTT.

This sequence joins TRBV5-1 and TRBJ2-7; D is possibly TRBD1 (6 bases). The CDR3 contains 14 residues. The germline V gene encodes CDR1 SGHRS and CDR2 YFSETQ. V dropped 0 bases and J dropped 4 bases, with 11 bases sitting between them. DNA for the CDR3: TGCGCCAGCAGCTTGGGGGACATCCGGTACGAGCAGTACTTC. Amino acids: CASSLGDIRYEQYF.

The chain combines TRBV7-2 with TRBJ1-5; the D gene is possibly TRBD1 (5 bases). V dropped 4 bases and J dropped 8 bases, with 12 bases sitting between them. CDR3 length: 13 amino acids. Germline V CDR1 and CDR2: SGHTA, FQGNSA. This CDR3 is CASSSRAREPQHF. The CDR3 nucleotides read TGTGCCAGCAGCTCCCGGGCCAGGGAGCCCCAGCATTTT. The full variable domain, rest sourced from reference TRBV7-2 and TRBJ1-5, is GAGVSQSPSNKVTEKGKDVELRCDPISGHTALYWYRQSLGQGLEFLIYFQGNSAPDKSGLPSDRFSAERTGGSVSTLTIQRTQQEDSAVYLCASSSRAREPQHFGDGTRLSIL.

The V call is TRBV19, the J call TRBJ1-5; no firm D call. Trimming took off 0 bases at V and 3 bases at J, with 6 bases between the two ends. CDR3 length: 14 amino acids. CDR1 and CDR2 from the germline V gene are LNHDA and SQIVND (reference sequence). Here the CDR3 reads CASSIEEPNQPQHF. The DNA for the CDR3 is TGTGCCAGTAGTATAGAGGAGCCCAATCAGCCCCAGCATTTT. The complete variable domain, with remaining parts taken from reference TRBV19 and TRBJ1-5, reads DGGITQSPKYLFRKEGQNVTLSCEQNLNHDAMYWYRQDPGQGLRLIYYSQIVNDFQKGDIAEGYSVSREKKESFPLTVTSAQKNPTAFYLCASSIEEPNQPQHFGDGTRLSIL.

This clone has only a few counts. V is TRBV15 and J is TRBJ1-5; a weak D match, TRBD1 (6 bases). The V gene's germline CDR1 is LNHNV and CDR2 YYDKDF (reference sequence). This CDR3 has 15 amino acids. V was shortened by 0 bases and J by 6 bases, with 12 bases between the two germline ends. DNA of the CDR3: TGTGCCACCAGCAGAGATCTATCAGGGGTTCAGCCCCAGCATTTT. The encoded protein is CATSRDLSGVQPQHF.

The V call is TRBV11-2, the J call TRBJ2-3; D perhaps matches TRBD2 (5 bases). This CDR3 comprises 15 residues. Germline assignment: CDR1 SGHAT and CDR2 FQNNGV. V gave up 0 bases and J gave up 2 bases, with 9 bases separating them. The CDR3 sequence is CASSLDGSATDTQYF. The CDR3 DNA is TGTGCCAGCAGCTTAGATGGTAGCGCCACAGATACGCAGTATTTT.

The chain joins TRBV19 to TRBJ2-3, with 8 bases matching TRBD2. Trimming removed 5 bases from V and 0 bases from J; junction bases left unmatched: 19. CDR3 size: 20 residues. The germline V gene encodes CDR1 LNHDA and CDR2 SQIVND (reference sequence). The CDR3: CASSFRIVGGVGTSTDTQYF. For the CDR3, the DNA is TGTGCCAGTAGTTTCCGGATTGTCGGGGGGGTCGGGACTAGCACAGATACGCAGTATTTT.

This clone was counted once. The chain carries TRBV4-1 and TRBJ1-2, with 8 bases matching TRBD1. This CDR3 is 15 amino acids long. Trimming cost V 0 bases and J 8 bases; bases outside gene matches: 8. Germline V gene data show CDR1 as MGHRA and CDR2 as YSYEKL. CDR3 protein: CASSQDTQGAYGYTF. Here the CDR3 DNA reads TGCGCCAGCAGCCAAGATACGCAGGGGGCTTACGGCTACACCTTC.

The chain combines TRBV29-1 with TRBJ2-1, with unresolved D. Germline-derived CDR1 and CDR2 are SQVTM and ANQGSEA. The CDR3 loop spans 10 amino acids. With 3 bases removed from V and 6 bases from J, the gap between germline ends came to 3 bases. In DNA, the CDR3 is TGCAGCGTTGATCGCAATGAGCAGTTCTTC. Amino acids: CSVDRNEQFF.

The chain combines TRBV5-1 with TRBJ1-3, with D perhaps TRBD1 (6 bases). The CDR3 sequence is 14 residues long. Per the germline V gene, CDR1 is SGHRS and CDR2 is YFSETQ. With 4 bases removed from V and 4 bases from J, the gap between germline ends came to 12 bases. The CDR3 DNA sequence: TGCGCCAGCAGCGAGGGACACGCGGGAAACACCATATATTTT. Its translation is CASSEGHAGNTIYF.

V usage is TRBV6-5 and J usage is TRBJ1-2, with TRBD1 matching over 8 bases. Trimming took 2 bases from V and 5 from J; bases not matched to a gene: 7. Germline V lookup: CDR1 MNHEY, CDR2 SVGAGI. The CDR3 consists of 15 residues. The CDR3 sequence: CASSYLGQGGYGYTF. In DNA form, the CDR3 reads TGTGCCAGCAGTTACCTAGGACAGGGCGGATATGGCTACACCTTC.

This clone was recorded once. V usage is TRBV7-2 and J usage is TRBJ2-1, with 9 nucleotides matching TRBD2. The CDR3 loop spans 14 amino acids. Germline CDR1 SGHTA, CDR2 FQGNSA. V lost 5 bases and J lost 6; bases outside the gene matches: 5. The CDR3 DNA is TGTGCCAGCAGCGGGCGGGGGGGCCGCAATGAGCAGTTCTTC. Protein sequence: CASSGRGGRNEQFF.

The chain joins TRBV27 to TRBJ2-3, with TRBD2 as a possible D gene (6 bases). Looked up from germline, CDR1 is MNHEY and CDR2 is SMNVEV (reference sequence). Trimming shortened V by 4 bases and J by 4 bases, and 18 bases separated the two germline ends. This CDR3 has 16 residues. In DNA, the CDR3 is TGTGCCAGCAGTTATGGAGGGAGAACGGGCGCAGATACGCAGTATTTT. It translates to CASSYGGRTGADTQYF.

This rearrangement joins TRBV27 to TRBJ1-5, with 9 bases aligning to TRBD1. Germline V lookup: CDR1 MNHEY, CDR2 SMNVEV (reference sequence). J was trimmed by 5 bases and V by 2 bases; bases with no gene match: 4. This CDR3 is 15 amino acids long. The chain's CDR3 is CASSLVQGADQPQHF. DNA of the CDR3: TGTGCCAGCAGTTTAGTACAGGGGGCGGATCAGCCCCAGCATTTT.

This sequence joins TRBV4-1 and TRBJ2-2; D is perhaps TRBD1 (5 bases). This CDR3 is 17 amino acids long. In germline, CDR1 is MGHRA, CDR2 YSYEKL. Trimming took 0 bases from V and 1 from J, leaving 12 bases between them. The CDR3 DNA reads TGCGCCAGCAGCCAAGATCTAAGGACACGGAACACCGGGGAGCTGTTTTTT. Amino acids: CASSQDLRTRNTGELFF.

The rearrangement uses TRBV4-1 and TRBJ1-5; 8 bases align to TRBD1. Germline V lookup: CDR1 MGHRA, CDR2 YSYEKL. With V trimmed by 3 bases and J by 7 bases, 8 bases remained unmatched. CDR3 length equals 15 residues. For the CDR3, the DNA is TGCGCCAGCAGCCAGGTACAGGGGGAACGACAGCCCCAGCATTTT. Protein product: CASSQVQGERQPQHF.

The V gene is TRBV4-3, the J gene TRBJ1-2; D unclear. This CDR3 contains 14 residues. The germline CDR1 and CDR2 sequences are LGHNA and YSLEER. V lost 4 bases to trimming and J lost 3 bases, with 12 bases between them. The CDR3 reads CASSPDPVDYGYTF. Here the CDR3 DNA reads TGCGCCAGCAGCCCCGATCCGGTAGACTATGGCTACACCTTC.

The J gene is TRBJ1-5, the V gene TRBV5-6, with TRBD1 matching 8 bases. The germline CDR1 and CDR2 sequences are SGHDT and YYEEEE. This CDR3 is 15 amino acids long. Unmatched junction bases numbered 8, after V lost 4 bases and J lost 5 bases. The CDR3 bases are TGTGCCAGCAGCGTTACAGGGGGTCCGGATCAGCCCCAGCATTTT. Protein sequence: CASSVTGGPDQPQHF.

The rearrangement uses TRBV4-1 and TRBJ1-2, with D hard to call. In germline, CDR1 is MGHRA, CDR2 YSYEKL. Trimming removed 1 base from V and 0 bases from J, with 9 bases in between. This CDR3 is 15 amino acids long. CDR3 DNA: TGCGCCAGCAGCCAAGGTCCAGGATCTAACTATGGCTACACCTTC. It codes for CASSQGPGSNYGYTF.

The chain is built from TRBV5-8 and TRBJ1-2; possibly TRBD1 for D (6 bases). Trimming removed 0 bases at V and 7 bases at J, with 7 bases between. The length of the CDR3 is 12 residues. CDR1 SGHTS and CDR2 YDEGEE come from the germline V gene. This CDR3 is CASSLGQVGYTF. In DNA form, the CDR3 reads TGTGCCAGCAGCTTGGGACAGGTTGGCTACACCTTC.

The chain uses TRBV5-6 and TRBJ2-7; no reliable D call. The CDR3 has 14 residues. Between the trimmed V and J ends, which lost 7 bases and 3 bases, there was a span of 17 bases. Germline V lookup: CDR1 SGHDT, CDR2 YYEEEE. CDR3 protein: CASGLGANVYEQYF. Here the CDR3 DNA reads TGTGCCAGCGGCCTCGGAGCGAACGTCTACGAGCAGTACTTC.

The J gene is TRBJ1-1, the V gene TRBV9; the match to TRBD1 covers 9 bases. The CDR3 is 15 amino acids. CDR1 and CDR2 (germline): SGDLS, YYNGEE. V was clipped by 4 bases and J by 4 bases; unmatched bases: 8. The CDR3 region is CASSPEQGASTEAFF. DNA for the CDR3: TGTGCCAGCAGCCCGGAACAGGGGGCGAGCACTGAAGCTTTCTTT. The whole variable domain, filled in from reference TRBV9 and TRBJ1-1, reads DSGVTQTPKHLITATGQRVTLRCSPRSGDLSVYWYQQSLDQGLQFLIQYYNGEERAKGNILERFSAQQFPDLHSELNLSSLELGDSALYFCASSPEQGASTEAFFGQGTRLTVV.

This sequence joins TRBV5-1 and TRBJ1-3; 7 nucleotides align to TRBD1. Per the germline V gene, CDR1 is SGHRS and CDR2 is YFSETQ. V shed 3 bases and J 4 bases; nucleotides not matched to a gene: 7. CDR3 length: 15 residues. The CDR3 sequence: CASSSTGAGGNTIYF. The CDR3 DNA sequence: TGCGCCAGCAGCTCTACAGGGGCGGGCGGAAACACCATATATTTT.